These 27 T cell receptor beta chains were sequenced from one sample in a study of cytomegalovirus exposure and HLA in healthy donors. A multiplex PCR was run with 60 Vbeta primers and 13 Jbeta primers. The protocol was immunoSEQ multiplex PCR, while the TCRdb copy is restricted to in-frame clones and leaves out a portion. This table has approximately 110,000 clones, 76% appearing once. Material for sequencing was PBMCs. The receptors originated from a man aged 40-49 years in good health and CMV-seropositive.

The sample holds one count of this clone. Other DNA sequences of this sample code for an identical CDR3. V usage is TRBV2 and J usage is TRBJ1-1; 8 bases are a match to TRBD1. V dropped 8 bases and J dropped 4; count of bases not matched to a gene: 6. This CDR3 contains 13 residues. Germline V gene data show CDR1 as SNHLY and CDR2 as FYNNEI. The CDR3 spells CASARGPITEAFF. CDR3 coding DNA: TGTGCCAGCGCCAGGGGGCCGATCACTGAAGCTTTCTTT. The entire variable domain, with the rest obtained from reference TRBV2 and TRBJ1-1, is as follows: EPEVTQTPSHQVTQMGQEVILRCVPISNHLYFYWYRQILGQKVEFLVSFYNNEISEKSEIFDDQFSVERPDGSNFTLKIRSTKLEDSAMYFCASARGPITEAFFGQGTRLTVV.

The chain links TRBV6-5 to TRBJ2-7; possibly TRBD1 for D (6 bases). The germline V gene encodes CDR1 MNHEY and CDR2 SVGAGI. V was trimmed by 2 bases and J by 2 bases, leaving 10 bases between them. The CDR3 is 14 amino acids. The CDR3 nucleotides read TGTGCCAGCAGTTACGGCGAGGGGGCCTACGAGCAGTACTTC. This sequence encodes CASSYGEGAYEQYF.

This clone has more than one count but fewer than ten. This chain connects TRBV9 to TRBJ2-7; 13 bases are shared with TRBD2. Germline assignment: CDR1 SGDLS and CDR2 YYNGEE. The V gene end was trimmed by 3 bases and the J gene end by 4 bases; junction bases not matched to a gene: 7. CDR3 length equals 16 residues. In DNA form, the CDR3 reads TGTGCCAGCAGCGGAGATGGACTAGCGGGAGCTTACGAGCAGTACTTC. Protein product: CASSGDGLAGAYEQYF.

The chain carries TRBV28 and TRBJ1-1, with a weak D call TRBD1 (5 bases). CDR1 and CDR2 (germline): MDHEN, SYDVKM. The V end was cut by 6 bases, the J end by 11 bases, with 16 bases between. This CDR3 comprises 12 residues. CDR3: CASSPNDRSAFF. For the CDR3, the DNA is TGTGCCAGCAGCCCTAATGACAGATCGGCTTTCTTT.

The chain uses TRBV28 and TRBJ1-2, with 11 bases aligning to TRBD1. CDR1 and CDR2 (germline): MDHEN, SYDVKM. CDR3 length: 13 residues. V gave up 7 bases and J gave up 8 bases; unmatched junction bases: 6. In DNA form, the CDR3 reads TGTGCCAGCAACCCGGGACAGGGGGGAGGCTACACCTTC. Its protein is CASNPGQGGGYTF.

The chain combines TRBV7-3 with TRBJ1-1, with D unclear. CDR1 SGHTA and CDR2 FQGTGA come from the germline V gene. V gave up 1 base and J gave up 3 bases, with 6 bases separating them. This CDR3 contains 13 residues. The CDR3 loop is CASSLRGDTEAFF. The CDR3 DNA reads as TGTGCCAGCAGCTTAAGAGGTGACACTGAAGCTTTCTTT.

The CDR3 DNA is TGTGCCAGCAGGAGCCGGGACAGAGGAAATAACGTCCTGACTTTC. As protein: CASRSRDRGNNVLTF. The chain is built from TRBV2 and TRBJ2-6; 7 nucleotides align to TRBD1. Per the germline V gene, CDR1 is SNHLY and CDR2 is FYNNEI. The V and J ends lost 6 bases and 10 bases, in that order; junction bases with no gene match: 12. There are 15 residues in the CDR3.

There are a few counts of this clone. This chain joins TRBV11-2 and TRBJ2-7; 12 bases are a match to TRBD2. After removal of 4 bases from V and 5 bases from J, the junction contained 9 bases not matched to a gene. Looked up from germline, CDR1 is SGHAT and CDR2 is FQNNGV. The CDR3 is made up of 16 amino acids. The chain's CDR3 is CASSSKTSGSAHEQYF. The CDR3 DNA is TGTGCCAGCAGCTCAAAGACTAGCGGGAGTGCCCACGAGCAGTACTTC.

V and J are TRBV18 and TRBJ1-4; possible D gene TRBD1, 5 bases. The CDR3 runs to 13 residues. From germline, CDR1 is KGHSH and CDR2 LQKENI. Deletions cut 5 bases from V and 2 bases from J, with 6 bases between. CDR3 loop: CASSSGTNEKLFF. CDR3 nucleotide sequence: TGTGCCAGCTCATCAGGGACTAATGAAAAACTGTTTTTT.

CDR3 in amino acids: CAWSREYPGELFF. The CDR3, as DNA: TGTGCCTGGAGTAGGGAGTACCCCGGGGAGCTGTTTTTT. The chain recombines TRBV30 with TRBJ2-2; the D gene is possibly TRBD2 (5 bases). Germline CDR1 and CDR2: GTSNPN and SVGIG (reference sequence). Trimming left V 2 bases short and J 6 bases short, with 10 bases between. The CDR3 consists of 13 residues.

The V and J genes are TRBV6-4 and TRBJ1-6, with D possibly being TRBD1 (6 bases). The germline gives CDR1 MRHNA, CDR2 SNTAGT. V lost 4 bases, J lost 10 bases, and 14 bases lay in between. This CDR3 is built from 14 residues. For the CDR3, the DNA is TGTGCCAGCAGTGTAACCCCAGGGGACTCACCCCTCCACTTT. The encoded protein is CASSVTPGDSPLHF.

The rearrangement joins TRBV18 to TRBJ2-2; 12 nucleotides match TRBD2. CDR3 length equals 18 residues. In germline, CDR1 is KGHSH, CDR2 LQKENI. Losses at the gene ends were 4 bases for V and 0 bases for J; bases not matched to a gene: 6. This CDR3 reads CASSQTSGSPSNTGELFF. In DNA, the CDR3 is TGTGCCAGCTCACAGACTAGCGGGAGCCCCTCGAACACCGGGGAGCTGTTTTTT.

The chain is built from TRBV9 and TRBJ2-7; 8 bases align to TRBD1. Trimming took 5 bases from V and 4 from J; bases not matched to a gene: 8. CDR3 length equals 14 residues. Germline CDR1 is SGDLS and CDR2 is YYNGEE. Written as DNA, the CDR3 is TGTGCCAGCAGTCCGGGACAGGATGTTTACGAGCAGTACTTC. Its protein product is CASSPGQDVYEQYF.

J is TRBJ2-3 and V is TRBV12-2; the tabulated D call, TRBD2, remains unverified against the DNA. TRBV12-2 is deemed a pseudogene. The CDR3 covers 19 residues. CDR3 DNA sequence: TGTGCAAGTCGCCTCCGCCCCAACGCGGGGGGGCCGGGTGCAGATACGCAGTATTTT. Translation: CASRLRPNAGGPGADTQYF.

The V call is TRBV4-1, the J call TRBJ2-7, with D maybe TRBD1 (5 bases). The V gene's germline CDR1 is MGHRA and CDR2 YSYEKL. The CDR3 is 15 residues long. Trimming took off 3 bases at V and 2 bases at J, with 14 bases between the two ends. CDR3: CASSQVPGSAYEQYF. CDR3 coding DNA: TGCGCCAGCAGCCAGGTTCCAGGGTCAGCCTACGAGCAGTACTTC.

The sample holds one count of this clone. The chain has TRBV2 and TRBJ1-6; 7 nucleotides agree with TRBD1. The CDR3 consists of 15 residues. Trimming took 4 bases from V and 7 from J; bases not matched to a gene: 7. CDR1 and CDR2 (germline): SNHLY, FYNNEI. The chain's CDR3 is CASSAQTGNNSPLHF. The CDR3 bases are TGTGCCAGCAGTGCACAGACAGGGAACAATTCACCCCTCCACTTT.

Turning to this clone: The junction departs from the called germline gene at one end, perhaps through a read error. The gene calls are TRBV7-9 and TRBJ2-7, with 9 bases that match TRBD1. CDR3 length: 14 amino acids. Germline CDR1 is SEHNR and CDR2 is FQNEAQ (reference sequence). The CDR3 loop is CSSSLGDRVYEQYF. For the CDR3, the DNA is TGTTCCAGCAGCTTAGGGGACAGGGTCTACGAGCAGTACTTC.

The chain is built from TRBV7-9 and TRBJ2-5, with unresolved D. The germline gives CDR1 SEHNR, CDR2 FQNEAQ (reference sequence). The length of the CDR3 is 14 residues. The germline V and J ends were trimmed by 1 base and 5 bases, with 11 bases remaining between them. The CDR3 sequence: CASSLVGPRETQYF. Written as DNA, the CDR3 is TGTGCCAGCAGCTTAGTTGGGCCACGGGAGACCCAGTACTTC.

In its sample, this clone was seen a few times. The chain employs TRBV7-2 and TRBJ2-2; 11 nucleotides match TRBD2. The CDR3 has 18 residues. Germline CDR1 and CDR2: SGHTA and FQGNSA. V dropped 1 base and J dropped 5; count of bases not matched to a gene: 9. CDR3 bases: TGTGCCAGCAGCTTAGTCGCGGCTAGCGGGAGGAAAACCGGGGAGCTGTTTTTT. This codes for CASSLVAASGRKTGELFF.

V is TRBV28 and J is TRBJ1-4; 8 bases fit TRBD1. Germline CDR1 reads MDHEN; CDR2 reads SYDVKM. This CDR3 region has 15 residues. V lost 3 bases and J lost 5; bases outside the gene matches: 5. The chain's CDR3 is CASSFGGTGNEKLFF. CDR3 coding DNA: TGTGCCAGCAGTTTCGGGGGGACAGGAAATGAAAAACTGTTTTTT.

CDR3 sequence (DNA): TGCGCCAGCAGCTTGGCCCCAGGGGCCGAGCAGTTCTTC. Encoded protein: CASSLAPGAEQFF. This chain joins TRBV5-1 and TRBJ2-1, with D perhaps TRBD1 (6 bases). The V gene lost 0 bases and the J gene lost 10 bases, with 11 bases spanning the gap. The CDR3 length is 13 residues. Per germline, CDR1 SGHRS and CDR2 YFSETQ.

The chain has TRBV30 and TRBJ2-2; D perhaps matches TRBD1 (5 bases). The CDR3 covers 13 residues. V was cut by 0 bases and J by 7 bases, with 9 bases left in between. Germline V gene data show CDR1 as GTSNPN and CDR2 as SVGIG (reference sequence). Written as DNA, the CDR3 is TGTGCCTGGAGTGTTGATAGGGGCGGGGAGCTGTTTTTT. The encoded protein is CAWSVDRGGELFF.

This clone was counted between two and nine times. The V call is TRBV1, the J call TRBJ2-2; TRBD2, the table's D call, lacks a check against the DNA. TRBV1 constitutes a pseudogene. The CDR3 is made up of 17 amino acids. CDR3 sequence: CTSSQDTSQTGDGELFF. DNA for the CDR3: TGCACCAGCAGCCAAGATACTAGCCAGACGGGGGACGGGGAGCTGTTTTTT.

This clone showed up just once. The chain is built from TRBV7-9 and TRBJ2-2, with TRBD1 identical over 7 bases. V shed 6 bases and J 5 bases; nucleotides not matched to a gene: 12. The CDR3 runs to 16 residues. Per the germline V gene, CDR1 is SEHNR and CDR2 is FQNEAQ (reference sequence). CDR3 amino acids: CASSLGQDRQTGELFF. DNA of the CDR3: TGTGCCAGCAGTCTTGGACAGGACCGGCAAACCGGGGAGCTGTTTTTT.

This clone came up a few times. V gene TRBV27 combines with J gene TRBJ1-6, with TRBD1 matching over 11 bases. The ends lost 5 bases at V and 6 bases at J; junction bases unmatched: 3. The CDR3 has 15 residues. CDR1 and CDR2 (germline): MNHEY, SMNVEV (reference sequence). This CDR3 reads CASSPGTGGNSPLHF. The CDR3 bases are TGTGCCAGCAGTCCCGGGACAGGGGGTAATTCACCCCTCCACTTT.

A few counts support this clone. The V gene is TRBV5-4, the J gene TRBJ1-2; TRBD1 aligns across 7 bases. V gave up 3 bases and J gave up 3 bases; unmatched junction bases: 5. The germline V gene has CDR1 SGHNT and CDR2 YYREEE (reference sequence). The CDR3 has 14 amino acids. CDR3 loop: CASSSYQGDYGYTF. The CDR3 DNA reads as TGTGCCAGCAGCTCATACCAGGGGGACTATGGCTACACCTTC.

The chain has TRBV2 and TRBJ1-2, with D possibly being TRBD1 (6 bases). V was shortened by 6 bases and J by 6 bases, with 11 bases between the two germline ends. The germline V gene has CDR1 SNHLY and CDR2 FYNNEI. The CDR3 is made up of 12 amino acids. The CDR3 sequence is CASRPTGHGYTF. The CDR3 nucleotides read TGTGCCAGCAGGCCGACAGGCCATGGCTACACCTTC. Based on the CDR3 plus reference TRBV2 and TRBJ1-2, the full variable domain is EPEVTQTPSHQVTQMGQEVILRCVPISNHLYFYWYRQILGQKVEFLVSFYNNEISEKSEIFDDQFSVERPDGSNFTLKIRSTKLEDSAMYFCASRPTGHGYTFGSGTRLTVV.